This record looks at one T cell receptor (beta chain) sequence and its context. As yet, its antigen is unknown. The sample belongs to a study of metastatic and nonmetastatic thyroid tumors. Overall study context: Repertoires were compared across blood and tumor or nodule tissue from malignant and benign thyroid patients. Regarding the study as a whole: Relative to benign nodules, malignant thyroid tumors were reportedly characterized by significantly elevated TCR beta diversity in blood and tumor.

Authors' methods: Variation in CDR3 across clinicopathological groups served as the basis for constructing a distant-metastasis classifier in papillary thyroid cancer. TCRdb re-called the PCR reads with MiXCR. TCRdb, rather than the study authors, made the V and J calls. The table shows tens of thousands of clones, with 20% to 30% occurring only once. Germline V gives CDR1 DFQATT, CDR2 SNEGSKA (reference sequence). CDR3 length: 14 amino acids. Trimming removed 0 bases at V and 6 bases at J, with 12 bases between. Every patient was untreated before thyroid surgery. The chain employs TRBV20-1 and TRBJ1-3; a weak D match, TRBD1 (6 bases). The material sequenced was blood. The clonotype comes from a female donor with papillary thyroid cancer or a benign thyroid nodule (not recorded which). Some clones in this sample may be carry-over from other donors' samples. CDR3 in DNA: TGCAGTGCTAGAGATGGGGCAGGGGTAAACACCATATATTTT. Its translation is CSARDGAGVNTIYF.